The following is a TCR beta chain sequence with its context. V was cut by 5 bases and J by 4 bases, with 9 bases left in between. The V gene's germline CDR1 is MNHNY and CDR2 SVGAGI (reference sequence). This CDR3 region has 12 residues. This sample was included in a study of blood T cell repertoires in COVID-19. In the study overall: COVID-19 samples collected from the United States, Italy and Spain covered acute and convalescent phases. PBMCs, B-cell-depleted T cells, or T cells provided the cDNA or gDNA that made up the material.

How the authors handled the data: Amplified reference gene primers provided the basis for estimating nucleated cell counts. The protocol was immunoSEQ multiplex PCR, while the TCRdb copy is restricted to in-frame clones and leaves out a portion. V, J and clone size derive from that table, while D and trimming were established from the DNA sequence. There are about 85,000 clones in the sample; approximately 80% occur only once, and about an eighth lies in the top ten. The chain employs TRBV6-6 and TRBJ2-7; the D is unclear. The sequence came from a human donor in a cohort sampled during active COVID-19. Sequenced: peripheral blood. The CDR3 nucleotides read TGTGCCAGCAGTCCCTCTCGTTACGAGCAGTACTTC. Amino acids: CASSPSRYEQYF.